This T cell receptor (beta chain) emerged from a study of blood T cell repertoires in COVID-19 (dated by TCRdb to about 2020). In the study overall: Collaborator samples came from the United States, Italy and Spain and covered acute and convalescent phases of COVID-19. The material from the prospective study consisted of cDNA or gDNA derived from T cells, B-cell-depleted T cells, or PBMCs. Subjects who had been exposed to COVID-19, were actively infected with it, or had recovered from it provided the deeply sampled blood TCRbeta repertoires that made up the dataset. A freely available public database, intended as a resource for researchers studying the immune response to SARS-CoV-2, is where the repertoires were released. Samples were obtained from the ongoing ImmuneRACE study (first 160 participants) and from over 1,000 subjects provided by 6 global collaborators. Nearly every sample came with metadata listing a de-identified subject ID, COVID-19 status, age in years and sex. Where available, HLA class I and class II types were obtained from metadata supplied by the sample provider rather than from assay-based typing.

TCRbeta CDR3 regions were amplified from genomic DNA using the immunoSEQ Assay, a bias-controlled multiplex PCR. Per the authors' processing: Within the assay, amplification of reference gene primers was used to estimate how many nucleated cells each sample contained. To quantify the absolute abundance of each unique TCRbeta CDR3 rearrangement, sequence reads were collapsed and filtered. For each sample, productive Simpson clonality was calculated as the square root of Simpson's diversity index over productive rearrangements. Imported from immuneACCESS, the table was reduced by TCRdb to in-frame sequences with V and J called. These copies leave out some clones; in studies compared against another copy, an unresolved V gene accounts for under half, and the cause of the remainder is not known. The DNA was the basis for D and trimming; V, J and clone size are from that table. This sample comprises 400,000 to 500,000 clones, around nine tenths of them detected only once. 1.5% to 2% of the sample is in the top ten clones.

In the case of this clone: The target of this receptor is not known. The sample holds no much larger clone one base away, and base qualities are not on file.

Overall study outcomes, separate from this receptor: The amount of clinical and demographic metadata varied by source and participant and was provided uncurated.

Enrolling through a virtual design, the prospective study's participants ranged in age from roughly 18 to 90 years and lived across some 23 United States geographic areas. In the prospective study, cohorts were assigned on the basis of participant-reported clinical history obtained from a screening survey and a study questionnaire. For ImmuneRACE Cohort 3, a participant was defined as recovered based on two consecutive negative NP/OP PCR tests, clearance by a healthcare professional, or resolution of symptoms. Mobile phlebotomists in the prospective study collected whole blood, serum and a nasopharyngeal or oropharyngeal swab from every participant. Over a roughly 2-month period, participants in the prospective study had the option of providing additional blood draws and questionnaires. Before DNA extraction, blood samples from the prospective study were shipped at room temperature or frozen. V drops 3 bases and J drops 0 bases, leaving 11 bases in between. Via the germline V gene (reference sequence), CDR1 is GTSNPN and CDR2 SVGIG. The CDR3 covers 14 residues, taking in both the cysteine and the phenylalanine. The retained sequence is limited to the CDR3, 42 bases, with the frame set at the first base.

The sequence was obtained from a woman aged 40 to 50 who had recovered from COVID-19. The chain uses TRBV30 and TRBJ1-1; the D gene remains uncertain. Input material: PBMCs or T cells enriched from blood (not recorded which). The CDR3 is CAWRPHTLNTEAFF. The DNA is TGTGCCTGGAGACCTCACACACTGAACACTGAAGCTTTCTTT. Outside the CDR3, residues come from the reference TRBV30 and TRBJ1-1 proteins, so the full variable domain is: SQTIHQWPATLVQPVGSPLSLECTVEGTSNPNLYWYRQAAGRGLQLLFYSVGIGQISSEVPQNLSASRPQDRQFILSSKKLLLSDSGFYLCAWRPHTLNTEAFFGQGTRLTVV.